These 9 T cell receptor beta chains were all obtained from the same sample, sequenced in a study of glioma-infiltrating T cells after dendritic cell vaccination. Sequencing used immunoSEQ multiplex PCR; TCRdb keeps in-frame clones, though not all of them. The table records tens of thousands of clones, about 87% of them present only once. Specimen: blood, collected before dendritic cell vaccination. These receptors were collected from a human donor with glioblastoma.

This clone was seen once. V and J are TRBV30 and TRBJ2-1, with D possibly matching TRBD2 (5 bases). Trimming removed 1 base at V and 9 bases at J, with 25 bases between. Germline CDR1 and CDR2: GTSNPN and SVGIG (reference sequence). CDR3 length: 17 amino acids. The CDR3 DNA follows: TGTGCCTGGAGTGACCCCGTGATGGTCAACTGGACTGGTGAGCAGTTCTTC. Its protein product is CAWSDPVMVNWTGEQFF. Full variable domain (outside the CDR3, taken from reference TRBV30 and TRBJ2-1): SQTIHQWPATLVQPVGSPLSLECTVEGTSNPNLYWYRQAAGRGLQLLFYSVGIGQISSEVPQNLSASRPQDRQFILSSKKLLLSDSGFYLCAWSDPVMVNWTGEQFFGPGTRLTVL.

There are a few counts of this clone. V and J are TRBV5-5 and TRBJ1-1; no clear D. Trimming took off 7 bases at V and 2 bases at J, with 15 bases between the two ends. In germline, CDR1 is SGHKS, CDR2 YYEKEE (reference sequence). The CDR3 totals 14 residues. CDR3 coding DNA: TGTGCCAGCGTGCTCCGGGTTGGAAACACTGAAGCTTTCTTT. Its translation: CASVLRVGNTEAFF.

The chain uses TRBV10-3 and TRBJ1-2; 8 bases align to TRBD1. CDR3 size: 13 residues. Germline V lookup: CDR1 ENHRY, CDR2 SYGVKD. The V gene end was trimmed by 4 bases and the J gene end by 5 bases; junction bases not matched to a gene: 3. The CDR3, as DNA: TGTGCCATCAGTGGACAGGGGAGTTATGGCTACACCTTC. Encoded protein: CAISGQGSYGYTF.

The J gene is TRBJ2-1, the V gene TRBV18; 9 bases are shared with TRBD2. The trim removed 1 base at V and 5 bases at J, leaving 6 bases unmatched. The germline CDR1 and CDR2 sequences are KGHSH and LQKENI. CDR3 length equals 16 residues. As DNA, the CDR3 is TGTGCCAGCTCACCACTCTTAGCGGGAGACGACAATGAGCAGTTCTTC. Protein: CASSPLLAGDDNEQFF. Variable domain in full (rest from reference TRBV18 and TRBJ2-1): NAGVMQNPRHLVRRRGQEARLRCSPMKGHSHVYWYRQLPEEGLKFMVYLQKENIIDESGMPKERFSAEFPKEGPSILRIQQVVRGDSAAYFCASSPLLAGDDNEQFFGPGTRLTVL.

The chain carries TRBV6-1 and TRBJ1-1, with D uncertain. The CDR3 covers 13 residues. Germline CDR1 reads MNHNS; CDR2 reads SASEGT. V was trimmed by 2 bases and J by 3 bases, leaving 7 bases between them. In nucleotides, the CDR3 is TGTGCCAGCAGTGAAAGAGGCTACACTGAAGCTTTCTTT. This encodes CASSERGYTEAFF.

The CDR3 coding sequence is TGTGCCACCAGCAGAGTTCAAGGGGCCTATGGCTACACCTTC. This translates into CATSRVQGAYGYTF. The chain recombines TRBV15 with TRBJ1-2; a possible D gene is TRBD1 (5 bases). V lost 1 base, J lost 4 bases, and 10 bases lay in between. Germline V lookup: CDR1 LNHNV, CDR2 YYDKDF (reference sequence). There are 14 residues in the CDR3.

This chain joins TRBV7-3 and TRBJ2-1, with 11 positions matching TRBD2. The CDR3 consists of 15 residues. Germline trimming cut 6 bases from V and 15 bases from J; bases unmatched to any gene: 16. Germline-derived CDR1 and CDR2 are SGHTA and FQGTGA. CDR3 nucleotide sequence: TGTGCCAGCAGTAGCACCGGGACTAGCGGTGAAAGTTTGTTCTTC. Protein: CASSSTGTSGESLFF.

This clone showed up just a few times. The V and J genes are TRBV5-5 and TRBJ1-6, with 7 positions matching TRBD1. The CDR3 consists of 19 residues. Germline CDR1 is SGHKS and CDR2 is YYEKEE (reference sequence). The J segment lost 0 bases and the V segment lost 4 bases, leaving 13 bases of the junction unmatched. The CDR3 sequence: CASSPHWGQKSSYNSPLHF. In DNA, the CDR3 is TGTGCCAGCAGCCCGCACTGGGGACAGAAGAGCTCCTATAATTCACCCCTCCACTTT.

The chain has TRBV9 and TRBJ1-3, with a weak D call TRBD1 (5 bases). The CDR3 runs 16 residues. V lost 0 bases and J 4 bases, leaving 14 bases between the germline ends. Germline V gives CDR1 SGDLS, CDR2 YYNGEE. CDR3 bases: TGTGCCAGCAGCGTAGCTCGGGGGGGGACGGGAAACACCATATATTTT. Protein product: CASSVARGGTGNTIYF. Supplemented by reference TRBV9 and TRBJ1-3, the full variable domain reads DSGVTQTPKHLITATGQRVTLRCSPRSGDLSVYWYQQSLDQGLQFLIQYYNGEERAKGNILERFSAQQFPDLHSELNLSSLELGDSALYFCASSVARGGTGNTIYFGEGSWLTVV.